This T cell receptor beta chain is from a study of identical twins. Unique molecular identifiers were present on the cDNA, which also gained a universal primer site by template switching. TCRdb re-derived calls from the 5' RACE reads in MiXCR, one entry per CDR3 protein. The sample lists roughly 710,000 distinct CDR3 sequences, approximately 6.1% seen once, with 1.5% to 2% in the top ten. This clonotype showed up just a few times. Its antigen is currently unknown. General observations from the study: Partly confounded zero-insertion analyses could result from invariant MAIT and iNKT cells. While abundant cord blood beta clonotypes carried fewer insertions, memory repertoires showed no such pattern.

Trimming at V came to 6 bases and at J to 5 bases, leaving 7 bases not matched to a gene. This CDR3 has 14 amino acids. Looked up from germline, CDR1 is DFQATT and CDR2 is SNEGSKA (reference sequence). The receptor's source is a man younger than 35 in good health. The chain employs TRBV20-1 and TRBJ2-5, with 12 bases lining up with TRBD2. The material sequenced was naive T cells sorted from blood. The DNA of the CDR3 is TGCAGTGCCCCGACTAGCGGGAGAGTGGAGACCCAGTACTTC. This gives the protein CSAPTSGRVETQYF.